This T cell receptor beta chain was sequenced for a study of early T cells in non-severe SARS-CoV-2 infection. Looking at the study overall: The authors sequenced bulk RNA from unsorted whole blood, leaving chains unpaired.

This clonotype has ten or more counts. V was pared by 3 bases and J by 7 bases, with 8 bases of the junction left unmatched. The CDR3 loop spans 16 amino acids. TCRdb reprocessed the 5' RACE reads via MiXCR and lists one record per CDR3 protein. The top ten clones hold 13% to 15% of a sample with 30,000 to 40,000 distinct CDR3 sequences, over 4.5% of them seen once. Sequenced: whole blood. This clonotype originated in an adult who was a healthcare worker with PCR-confirmed SARS-CoV-2 infection or an uninfected control (not recorded which). This sequence joins TRBV12-3 or TRBV12-4 and TRBJ2-3, with TRBD2 identical over 12 bases. CDR3 nucleotides: TGTGCCAGCAGTTTTAGTCCTAGCGGGGGGGCGCATACGCAGTATTTT. Translating it yields CASSFSPSGGAHTQYF.